These 20 T cell receptor beta chains share one sample of origin, sequenced in a study of identical twins. In TCRdb, the 5' RACE reads were re-called with MiXCR into one record per CDR3 protein. The sample has around 530,000 distinct CDR3 sequences; 13% to 15% are singletons. This sample was also put to use in a study of yellow fever vaccine responses in identical twins.

The sample consisted of CD4+ T cells sorted from blood. The receptor source for this set is a woman in her late teens or twenties in good health.

The chain uses TRBV20-1 and TRBJ2-1; D remains ambiguous. The length of the CDR3 is 15 residues. V lost 0 bases and J lost 4, with 13 bases in between. CDR1 and CDR2 (germline): DFQATT, SNEGSKA (reference sequence). CDR3 bases: TGCAGTGCTAGAGATCGGATGAGTCATTACAATGAGCAGTTCTTC. Translation: CSARDRMSHYNEQFF.

The chain links TRBV10-3 to TRBJ2-2; D unresolved. Germline CDR1 ENHRY, CDR2 SYGVKD. There are 13 residues in the CDR3. V was shortened by 7 bases and J by 1 base, with 7 bases between the two germline ends. The CDR3 protein is CAITNLNTGELFF. The CDR3 nucleotides are TGTGCCATCACCAACTTGAACACCGGGGAGCTGTTTTTT.

In its sample, this clonotype was seen a few times. The rearrangement links TRBV10-3 to TRBJ1-2; TRBD1 aligns across 7 bases. V gave up 4 bases and J gave up 1 base; unmatched junction bases: 3. CDR3 length: 14 amino acids. CDR1 is ENHRY and CDR2 is SYGVKD in the germline V gene. The CDR3 is CAISGRDSNYGYTF. Here the CDR3 DNA reads TGTGCCATCAGTGGCCGGGACAGTAACTATGGCTACACCTTC.

The chain employs TRBV3-1 and TRBJ2-1; D unresolved. Trimming took off 4 bases at V and 5 bases at J, with 9 bases between the two ends. CDR3 length: 13 amino acids. Germline values: CDR1 LGHDT, CDR2 YNNKEL (reference sequence). The chain's CDR3 is CASSPMTNNEQFF. CDR3 sequence (DNA): TGTGCCAGCAGCCCGATGACAAACAATGAGCAGTTCTTC.

This clonotype has only a few counts. The rearrangement uses TRBV25-1 and TRBJ2-2; TRBD1 might be the D (5 bases). The germline V and J ends were trimmed by 3 bases and 6 bases, with 8 bases remaining between them. This CDR3 has 13 residues. Germline V CDR1 and CDR2: MGHDK, SYGVNS. The CDR3 sequence is CASSDRVAGELFF. DNA of the CDR3: TGTGCCAGCAGTGACAGGGTTGCCGGGGAGCTGTTTTTT.

The sample holds many counts of this clonotype. The genes are TRBV3-1 and TRBJ1-1; D unclear. Deletions cut 4 bases from V and 1 base from J, with 10 bases between. From germline, CDR1 is LGHDT and CDR2 YNNKEL (reference sequence). This CDR3 is built from 14 residues. Here the CDR3 reads CASSPGLANTEAFF. The CDR3 bases are TGTGCCAGCAGCCCGGGTTTGGCGAACACTGAAGCTTTCTTT.

Ten or more counts support this clonotype. This chain joins TRBV5-1 and TRBJ2-3, with D maybe TRBD2 (5 bases). The germline gives CDR1 SGHRS, CDR2 YFSETQ. The ends were cut back, 0 bases at V and 1 base at J, with 12 bases in the middle. The CDR3 extends over 16 amino acids. The DNA of the CDR3 is TGCGCCAGCAGCTTGGACAGCCCGAGGGGCACAGATACGCAGTATTTT. As protein: CASSLDSPRGTDTQYF.

CDR3: CAIKPGTRIYEQYF. The CDR3 bases are TGTGCCATCAAACCCGGGACGAGGATCTACGAGCAGTACTTC. The chain carries TRBV10-3 and TRBJ2-7; D possibly matches TRBD1 or TRBD2 (5 bases each). Looked up from germline, CDR1 is ENHRY and CDR2 is SYGVKD. CDR3 length equals 14 residues. The V end lost 7 bases, the J end lost 3 bases, and 16 bases lay between the germline ends.

This clonotype showed up just a few times. The chain carries TRBV7-2 and TRBJ2-3, with D possibly TRBD2 on 5 matching bases. The CDR3 has 16 residues. The ends were cut back, 4 bases at V and 8 bases at J, with 22 bases in the middle. The germline V gene encodes CDR1 SGHTA and CDR2 FQGNSA. CDR3: CASSSITSIASGTQYF. In DNA, the CDR3 is TGTGCCAGCAGCTCGATTACTAGTATAGCCTCCGGTACGCAGTATTTT.

This rearrangement joins TRBV5-1 to TRBJ2-5, with D tentatively TRBD2 (6 bases). Germline V gives CDR1 SGHRS, CDR2 YFSETQ. The CDR3 is 14 amino acids. V was pared by 4 bases and J by 0 bases, with 10 bases between. DNA for the CDR3: TGCGCCAGCAGCGGCGGGGTAGACCAAGAGACCCAGTACTTC. The encoded protein is CASSGGVDQETQYF.

The gene calls are TRBV20-1 and TRBJ2-1; 8 nucleotides agree with TRBD2. CDR1 and CDR2 (germline): DFQATT, SNEGSKA (reference sequence). The CDR3 extends over 14 amino acids. Trimming at V came to 2 bases and at J to 6 bases, leaving 6 bases not matched to a gene. Here the CDR3 DNA reads TGCAGTGCTAGAAATCCCGGGGGGGGCAATGAGCAGTTCTTC. Translating gives CSARNPGGGNEQFF.

In this sample, this clonotype turned up a few times. The rearrangement uses TRBV15 and TRBJ1-5; D ambiguous. CDR3 length: 15 residues. Trimming took 0 bases from V and 1 from J, leaving 7 bases between them. Germline lookup yields CDR1 LNHNV and CDR2 YYDKDF (reference sequence). CDR3 nucleotide sequence: TGTGCCACCAGCAGAGATCTTGGAAGCAATCAGCCCCAGCATTTT. It encodes CATSRDLGSNQPQHF. The variable domain in full, completed from reference TRBV15 and TRBJ1-5, reads DAMVIQNPRYQVTQFGKPVTLSCSQTLNHNVMYWYQQKSSQAPKLLFHYYDKDFNNEADTPDNFQSRRPNTSFCFLDIRSPGLGDTAMYLCATSRDLGSNQPQHFGDGTRLSIL.

This clonotype was seen a few times. The chain is built from TRBV6-1 and TRBJ1-1; D is ambiguous. Deletions cut 10 bases from V and 1 base from J, with 16 bases between. The CDR3 length is 14 residues. CDR1 MNHNS and CDR2 SASEGT come from the germline V gene. CDR3 sequence reads: CATKTPPQNTEAFF. The CDR3 coding sequence is TGTGCCACCAAGACGCCCCCACAGAACACTGAAGCTTTCTTT.

The V and J genes are TRBV12-3 or TRBV12-4 and TRBJ2-1, with D unresolved. This CDR3 has 13 amino acids. The V and J ends lost 4 bases and 5 bases respectively, with 9 bases between them. The CDR3 here is CASSSLENNEQFF. The CDR3 DNA sequence: TGTGCCAGCAGTTCCCTAGAAAACAATGAGCAGTTCTTC.

The chain recombines TRBV20-1 with TRBJ1-1; TRBD1 matches at 9 bases. With 0 bases clipped from V and 1 base from J, the junction kept 3 bases outside the gene matches. The CDR3 is 15 residues long. CDR1 DFQATT and CDR2 SNEGSKA come from the germline V gene (reference sequence). Here the CDR3 reads CSARETGGKNTEAFF. The CDR3 DNA follows: TGCAGTGCTAGAGAAACAGGGGGCAAGAACACTGAAGCTTTCTTT.

This clonotype was observed at least ten times. The chain links TRBV12-3 or TRBV12-4 to TRBJ2-2; D may be TRBD1 or TRBD2 (5 bases each). The CDR3 covers 14 residues. The V and J ends lost 5 bases and 7 bases respectively, with 14 bases between them. CDR3 sequence: CASSRGTDVGELFF. The CDR3 nucleotides are TGTGCCAGCAGTCGAGGGACGGATGTCGGGGAGCTGTTTTTT.

This clonotype was seen ten or more times. The chain combines TRBV29-1 with TRBJ2-5; 7 bases are shared with TRBD1. The CDR3 contains 14 residues. The junction had 8 bases not matched to a gene; V was cut back by 4 bases and J by 3 bases. Per germline, CDR1 SQVTM and CDR2 ANQGSEA. CDR3 bases: TGCAGCGTTGCGGGACAGCTAATTAAAGAGACCCAGTACTTC. As protein: CSVAGQLIKETQYF.

V and J are TRBV24-1 and TRBJ2-1; 10 bases are shared with TRBD2. Germline assignment: CDR1 KGHDR and CDR2 SFDVKD. The ends lost 1 base at V and 7 bases at J; junction bases unmatched: 6. This CDR3 spans 16 amino acids. This CDR3 is CATSDFALAGQNEQFF. The CDR3 DNA follows: TGTGCCACCAGTGATTTTGCACTAGCGGGACAGAATGAGCAGTTCTTC.

This clonotype was picked up many times. The chain has TRBV12-1 and TRBJ2-4; the table's D call, TRBD1, was not checked against the DNA. TRBV12-1 is deemed a pseudogene. The length of the CDR3 is 14 residues. The CDR3 coding sequence is TGTGCCAGCAGCTCCGGGACAGCCAAAAACATTCAGTACTTC. Its protein product is CASSSGTAKNIQYF.

There are a few counts of this clonotype. V usage is TRBV28 and J usage is TRBJ1-1, with 8 nucleotides matching TRBD1. The V and J ends lost 4 bases and 4 bases, in that order; junction bases with no gene match: 5. The CDR3 loop spans 14 amino acids. Germline V gene data show CDR1 as MDHEN and CDR2 as SYDVKM. The chain's CDR3 is CASSSHTGGTEAFF. DNA for the CDR3: TGTGCCAGCAGTTCCCACACAGGGGGCACTGAAGCTTTCTTT.